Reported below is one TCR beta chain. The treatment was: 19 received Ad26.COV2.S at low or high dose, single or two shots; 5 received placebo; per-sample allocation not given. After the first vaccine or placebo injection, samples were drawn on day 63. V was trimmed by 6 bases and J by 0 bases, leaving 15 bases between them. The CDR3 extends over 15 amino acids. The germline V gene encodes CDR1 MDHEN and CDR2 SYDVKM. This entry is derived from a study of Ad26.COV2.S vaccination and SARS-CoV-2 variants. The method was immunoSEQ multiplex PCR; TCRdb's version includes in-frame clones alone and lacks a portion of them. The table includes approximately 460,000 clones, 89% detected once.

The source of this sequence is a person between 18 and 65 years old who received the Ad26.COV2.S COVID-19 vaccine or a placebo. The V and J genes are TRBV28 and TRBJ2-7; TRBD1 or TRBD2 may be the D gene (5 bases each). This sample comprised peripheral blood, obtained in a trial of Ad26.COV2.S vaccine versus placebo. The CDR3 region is CASRRGGTSSYEQYF. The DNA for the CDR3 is TGTGCCAGCAGACGGGGCGGAACGAGCTCCTACGAGCAGTACTTC.